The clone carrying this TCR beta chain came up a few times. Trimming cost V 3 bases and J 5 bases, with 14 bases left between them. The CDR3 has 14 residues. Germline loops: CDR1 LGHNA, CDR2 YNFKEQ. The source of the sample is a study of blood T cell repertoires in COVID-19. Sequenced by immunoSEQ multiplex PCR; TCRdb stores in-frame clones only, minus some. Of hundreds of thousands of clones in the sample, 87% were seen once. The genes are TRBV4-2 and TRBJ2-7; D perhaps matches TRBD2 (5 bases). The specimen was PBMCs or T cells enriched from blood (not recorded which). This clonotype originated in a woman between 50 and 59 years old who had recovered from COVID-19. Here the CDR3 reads CASSQSEELHEQYF. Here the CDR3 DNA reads TGTGCCAGCAGCCAGTCGGAGGAACTCCACGAGCAGTACTTC.